The rows below give T cell receptor beta chains drawn from one sample of a study of T cell repertoires in cytomegalovirus infection. TCRdb re-analysed the reads in MiXCR, keeping a single row per CDR3 protein. The repertoire holds thousands of distinct CDR3 sequences, 55% seen once, with 73% in the top ten. These receptors lack a known antigen. The specimen sequenced was PBMCs, sequenced either directly or after in vitro stimulation (not recorded which). These TCRs come from a human donor in good health (CMV status not recorded). Some clones in this sample may be carry-over from other donors' samples. Both conserved end residues are part of each CDR3. Each record gives: V gene, D gene, J gene, clone size, CDR3 length, CDR3 protein, CDR3 DNA. The D gene is left open where the match is weak. Part of the rows lack a size; the others show once, few, many or a class for expanded clones.

TRBV7-8	TRBD1	TRBJ2-7	once	18	CASIKFGQGDVSSYEQYF	TGTGCCAGCATTAAATTCGGACAGGGGGATGTCAGCTCCTACGAGCAGTACTTC
TRBV5-1	TRBD1	TRBJ2-5	hyperexpanded	16	CASSLASDRAQETQYF	TGCGCCAGCAGCTTGGCTTCTGACAGGGCCCAAGAGACCCAGTACTTC
TRBV20-1	NA	TRBJ2-7	few	12	CSAARSNYEQYF	TGCAGTGCGGCGAGGAGCAATTACGAGCAGTACTTC
TRBV4-1	NA	TRBJ1-2	NA	15	CASSQLRLQIEGYTF	TGCGCCAGCAGCCAACTTCGCCTTCAGATAGAGGGCTACACCTTC
TRBV7-9	NA	TRBJ2-7	NA	15	CASSSRDIGFYDQSF	TGTGCCAGCAGCTCACGGGACATCGGTTTCTACGATCAGTCCTTC
TRBV7-9	NA	TRBJ2-1	few	16	CASIVLGISTYNEHVF	TGTGCCAGCATCGTGTTGGGAATATCCACCTACAATGAGCATGTCTTC
TRBV6-5	TRBD1	TRBJ1-6	NA	15	CASSYNDRVDSPLHF	TGTGCCAGCAGTTACAATGACAGGGTGGATTCACCCCTCCACTTT
TRBV6-1	TRBD1	TRBJ1-4	NA	17	CASRLGTVYPQGEKLFF	TGTGCCAGCAGACTAGGGACAGTCTATCCTCAAGGGGAAAAACTGTTTTTT
TRBV9	NA	TRBJ1-2	NA	16	CASSTQRTEANYGYTF	TGTGCCAGCAGCACACAACGGACGGAAGCTAACTATGGCTACACCTTC
TRBV18	NA	TRBJ1-5	NA	14	CASSPPPGSGPQHF	TGTGCCAGCTCACCACCCCCAGGATCGGGGCCCCAGCATTTT
TRBV28	TRBD1	TRBJ2-3	few	15	CASEEQGWRADTQYF	TGTGCCAGCGAAGAACAGGGGTGGAGAGCAGATACGCAGTATTTT
TRBV11-2	NA	TRBJ2-5	many	14	CASTDRPGAQTQYF	TGTGCCAGCACCGACCGCCCGGGGGCGCAGACCCAGTACTTC
TRBV7-8	TRBD1	TRBJ1-5	NA	15	CASSLVDRDIQPQHF	TGTGCCAGCAGCTTAGTGGACAGGGATATTCAGCCCCAGCATTTT
TRBV10-3	TRBD1	TRBJ2-3	many	16	CAISGFQGAGTDTQYF	TGTGCCATCAGTGGTTTCCAGGGGGCCGGCACAGATACGCAGTATTTT
TRBV12-5	NA	TRBJ2-1	NA	19	CASGLGSVIGAVPSHEQFF	TGTGCTAGTGGTTTGGGATCGGTAATAGGGGCCGTCCCCTCCCATGAGCAGTTCTTC
TRBV20-1	TRBD2	TRBJ2-3	many	16	CSARDFRLAATDTQYF	TGCAGTGCTAGAGATTTCAGGCTAGCGGCCACAGATACGCAGTATTTT
TRBV27	TRBD1	TRBJ1-2	NA	14	CASSPCQGAGGYTF	TGTGCCAGCAGCCCGTGCCAGGGGGCCGGTGGCTACACCTTC
TRBV5-7	NA	TRBJ1-1	NA	11	CASTLGSDASF	TGTGCCAGTACCTTGGGCAGTGACGCTTCCTTT
TRBV2	NA	TRBJ1-1	NA	13	CASRDLMNTEAFF	TGTGCCAGCAGGGACCTGATGAACACTGAAGCTTTCTTT
TRBV28	NA	TRBJ2-5	NA	15	CASSLFGGNQETQYF	TGTGCCAGCAGTTTATTCGGCGGGAACCAAGAGACCCAGTACTTC
TRBV27	TRBD1	TRBJ2-7	NA	16	CASSLKGQGAAYEQYF	TGTGCCAGCAGTTTAAAGGGACAGGGGGCCGCCTACGAGCAGTACTTC
TRBV7-9	TRBD1	TRBJ1-1	NA	17	CASSLRGETGGTTEAFF	TGTGCCAGCAGCTTAAGAGGGGAGACAGGGGGCACGACTGAAGCTTTCTTT
TRBV11-2	NA	TRBJ2-2	NA	13	CASSLDLSGELFF	TGTGCCAGCAGCTTAGATCTATCCGGGGAGCTGTTTTTT
TRBV7-2	NA	TRBJ1-2	NA	19	CASSLGDVTPTWLGIGDTF	TGTGCCAGCAGCTTAGGGGACGTCACTCCGACATGGTTGGGTATTGGCGACACCTTC
TRBV4-2	TRBD1	TRBJ1-1	NA	15	CASSSPQTGVSQAFF	TGTGCCAGCAGCAGTCCTCAGACAGGGGTTAGTCAAGCTTTCTTT
TRBV7-6	NA	TRBJ1-5	few	15	CDSSPETYINQPQNF	TGTGACAGCAGCCCCGAAACATACATCAATCAGCCCCAGAATTTT
TRBV7-3	TRBD2	TRBJ2-1	NA	17	CASSLRGLGNNYNEQFF	TGTGCCAGCAGCTTAAGAGGACTAGGGAATAACTACAATGAGCAGTTCTTC
TRBV12-3/TRBV12-4	TRBD1	TRBJ1-6	few	13	CASSRRQGSPLHF	TGTGCCAGCAGTAGAAGACAGGGTTCACCCCTCCACTTT
TRBV7-9	TRBD1	TRBJ1-1	many	15	CASSSQGTHYTEAFF	TGTGCCAGCAGCTCACAGGGGACCCATTACACTGAAGCTTTCTTT
TRBV7-9	NA	TRBJ2-7	many	15	CASSLEVTGQDEQYF	TGTGCCAGCAGCTTAGAGGTAACAGGGCAAGACGAGCAGTACTTC
TRBV12-3/TRBV12-4	NA	TRBJ1-1	NA	16	CASILRVSKQVTESFF	TGTGCCAGCATCCTCCGGGTTTCCAAACAGGTCACTGAATCTTTCTTT